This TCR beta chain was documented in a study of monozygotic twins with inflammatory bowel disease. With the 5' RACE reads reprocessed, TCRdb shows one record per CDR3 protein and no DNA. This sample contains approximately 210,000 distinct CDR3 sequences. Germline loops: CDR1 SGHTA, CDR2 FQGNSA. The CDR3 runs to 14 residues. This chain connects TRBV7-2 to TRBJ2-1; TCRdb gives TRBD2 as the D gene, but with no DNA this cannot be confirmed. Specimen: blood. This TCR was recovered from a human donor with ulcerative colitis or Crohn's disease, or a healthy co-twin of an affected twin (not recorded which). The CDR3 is CASSLREGHNEQFF.